The 26 T cell receptor beta chains in this list originate from one sample, sequenced in a study of PD-1 blockade in classical Hodgkin lymphoma. Assay used: immunoSEQ multiplex PCR; TCRdb lists only in-frame clones, some missing. The sample contains 100,000 to 120,000 clones, approximately 89% of which appear only once. Time point noted: cycle 4 day 1 (C4D1), after 6 weeks of nivolumab. Exposure to brentuximab vedotin varied, and each patient had relapsed following autologous stem cell transplantation. The sample in question was peripheral blood mononuclear cells (PBMCs), obtained before the fourth cycle of nivolumab. These receptors were collected from a human donor with classical Hodgkin lymphoma.

The genes are TRBV7-2 and TRBJ1-1; TRBD1 might be the D (5 bases). Looked up from germline, CDR1 is SGHTA and CDR2 is FQGNSA. This CDR3 has 14 amino acids. V dropped 6 bases and J dropped 4 bases, with 15 bases sitting between them. Here the CDR3 reads CASRIAGGFTEAFF. The CDR3 region has the DNA TGTGCCAGCAGGATAGCGGGGGGATTCACTGAAGCTTTCTTT.

The count of this clone is one. The J gene is TRBJ2-1, the V gene TRBV18; 9 nucleotides line up with TRBD2. CDR1 and CDR2 from the germline V gene are KGHSH and LQKENI. The CDR3 contains 15 residues. V trimming: 6 bases; J trimming: 9 bases; junction bases outside the gene matches: 12. The CDR3 DNA reads as TGTGCCAGCTCGCGCTCCGGGACTAGCCTCCGTGAGCAGTTCTTC. Translating gives CASSRSGTSLREQFF. Full variable domain (rest looked up from reference TRBV18 and TRBJ2-1): NAGVMQNPRHLVRRRGQEARLRCSPMKGHSHVYWYRQLPEEGLKFMVYLQKENIIDESGMPKERFSAEFPKEGPSILRIQQVVRGDSAAYFCASSRSGTSLREQFFGPGTRLTVL.

The rearrangement uses TRBV27 and TRBJ2-4, with TRBD2 matching 10 bases. The CDR3 is 16 amino acids. V was pared by 2 bases and J by 4 bases, with 5 bases of the junction left unmatched. Germline assignment: CDR1 MNHEY and CDR2 SMNVEV (reference sequence). The CDR3 nucleotides read TGTGCCAGCAGTTTAGGGCTAGCGGGAGTTAAAAACATTCAGTACTTC. This translates into CASSLGLAGVKNIQYF.

This rearrangement joins TRBV29-1 to TRBJ2-7, with 9 nucleotides matching TRBD1. The V and J ends lost 4 bases and 5 bases, in that order; junction bases with no gene match: 12. CDR1 and CDR2 (germline): SQVTM, ANQGSEA. This CDR3 comprises 15 residues. The CDR3 nucleotides read TGCAGCGTTGCCCCCCCCGGGACAGGGAATAACGAGCAGTACTTC. Translating it yields CSVAPPGTGNNEQYF.

CDR3 DNA sequence: TGTGCCAGCAGTTCTGGGACTCTCACCGGGGAGCTGTTTTTT. It yields the protein CASSSGTLTGELFF. The gene calls are TRBV6-5 and TRBJ2-2; TRBD2 is a possible D gene (6 bases). The CDR3 is made up of 14 amino acids. V dropped 4 bases and J dropped 4 bases, with 10 bases sitting between them. The germline gives CDR1 MNHEY, CDR2 SVGAGI.

The CDR3 loop reads CASSLGLELYEQYF. CDR3 sequence (DNA): TGTGCCAGCAGCTTAGGTCTAGAACTCTACGAGCAGTACTTC. The rearrangement links TRBV11-2 to TRBJ2-7, with D unclear. Germline CDR1 and CDR2: SGHAT and FQNNGV. The CDR3 length is 14 residues. Trimming shortened V by 1 base and J by 3 bases, and 10 bases separated the two germline ends.

The gene calls are TRBV5-1 and TRBJ2-3, with 8 positions matching TRBD2. Germline CDR1 and CDR2: SGHRS and YFSETQ. This CDR3 is built from 17 residues. With 4 bases clipped from V and 3 bases from J, the junction kept 13 bases outside the gene matches. For the CDR3, the DNA is TGCGCCAGCAGCGCAGCCCGCGGGACTAGTTATACAGATACGCAGTATTTT. Translated: CASSAARGTSYTDTQYF.

The J gene is TRBJ2-1, the V gene TRBV13; 10 bases are a match to TRBD2. In germline, CDR1 is PRHDT, CDR2 FYEKMQ (reference sequence). The CDR3 has 16 residues. Trimming removed 2 bases from V and 4 bases from J; junction bases left unmatched: 5. In nucleotides, the CDR3 is TGTGCCAGCAGCTTATCTAGCGGGAGCGGTTACAATGAGCAGTTCTTC. Its translation: CASSLSSGSGYNEQFF.

J is TRBJ1-5 and V is TRBV7-2, with a tentative D call TRBD1 (6 bases). Germline CDR1 SGHTA, CDR2 FQGNSA. Between the trimmed V and J ends, which lost 3 bases and 6 bases, there was a span of 9 bases. The CDR3 is 13 amino acids. The CDR3 DNA sequence: TGTGCCAGCAGCTTTACAGGGACTCAGCCCCAGCATTTT. As protein: CASSFTGTQPQHF.

DNA for the CDR3: TGTGCCAGCAGTGTAGGCGCGCCCTCTGGAAACACCATATATTTT. This gives the protein CASSVGAPSGNTIYF. The chain is built from TRBV2 and TRBJ1-3; D not resolved. The CDR3 is 15 amino acids. Trimming removed 4 bases from V and 0 bases from J, with 10 bases in between. Germline V lookup: CDR1 SNHLY, CDR2 FYNNEI.

J is TRBJ2-2 and V is TRBV19; 9 bases align to TRBD2. V lost 6 bases, J lost 2 bases, and 4 bases stayed unmatched. Germline V CDR1 and CDR2: LNHDA, SQIVND (reference sequence). The CDR3 is 15 amino acids. CDR3 in amino acids: CASSPLAGNTGELFF. Written as DNA, the CDR3 is TGTGCCAGTAGCCCCCTAGCGGGAAACACCGGGGAGCTGTTTTTT.

The V call is TRBV13, the J call TRBJ2-3; 8 positions match TRBD1. This CDR3 has 14 amino acids. After removal of 5 bases from V and 4 bases from J, the junction contained 5 bases not matched to a gene. The germline gives CDR1 PRHDT, CDR2 FYEKMQ (reference sequence). CDR3 DNA: TGTGCCAGCAGCCCCGGACAGGGTCCAGATACGCAGTATTTT. Translated: CASSPGQGPDTQYF. The entire variable domain, with the rest obtained from reference TRBV13 and TRBJ2-3, is as follows: AAGVIQSPRHLIKEKRETATLKCYPIPRHDTVYWYQQGPGQDPQFLISFYEKMQSDKGSIPDRFSAQQFSDYHSELNMSSLELGDSALYFCASSPGQGPDTQYFGPGTRLTVL.

The V gene is TRBV18, the J gene TRBJ1-3; perhaps TRBD1 as D (5 bases). The V end was cut by 5 bases, the J end by 8 bases, with 16 bases between. Germline V gives CDR1 KGHSH, CDR2 LQKENI. The CDR3 sequence is 14 residues long. The CDR3 DNA reads TGTGCCAGCTCATCGACAGAGAGAGGACACACCATATATTTT. It codes for CASSSTERGHTIYF.

The chain carries TRBV28 and TRBJ2-7; 8 bases agree with TRBD1. The germline gives CDR1 MDHEN, CDR2 SYDVKM. Trimming cost V 4 bases and J 0 bases; bases outside gene matches: 14. The length of the CDR3 is 18 residues. In nucleotides, the CDR3 is TGTGCCAGCAGTTCCCTTCTCAACCGGGACAGGATCTCCTACGAGCAGTACTTC. This encodes CASSSLLNRDRISYEQYF.

V usage is TRBV14 and J usage is TRBJ1-2, with TRBD1 matching over 8 bases. The V gene's germline CDR1 is SGHDN and CDR2 FVKESK. This CDR3 has 15 amino acids. The J segment lost 8 bases and the V segment lost 6 bases, leaving 14 bases of the junction unmatched. The CDR3 loop is CASSQLDRGEWGYTF. Here the CDR3 DNA reads TGTGCCAGCAGTCAACTTGACAGGGGAGAGTGGGGCTACACCTTC. The whole variable domain, remainder taken from reference TRBV14 and TRBJ1-2, is EAGVTQFPSHSVIEKGQTVTLRCDPISGHDNLYWYRRVMGKEIKFLLHFVKESKQDESGMPNNRFLAERTGGTYSTLKVQPAELEDSGVYFCASSQLDRGEWGYTFGSGTRLTVV.

The rearrangement links TRBV19 to TRBJ1-2; weak D call: TRBD1 (5 bases). V was shortened by 3 bases and J by 6 bases, with 14 bases between the two germline ends. Per the germline V gene, CDR1 is LNHDA and CDR2 is SQIVND (reference sequence). This CDR3 region has 14 residues. CDR3 amino acids: CASSIGATTHGYTF. CDR3 coding DNA: TGTGCCAGTAGTATTGGGGCGACGACCCATGGCTACACCTTC.

This clone showed up just once. The chain couples TRBV2 to TRBJ2-3, with D perhaps TRBD1 (6 bases). The CDR3 totals 15 residues. V was cut by 8 bases and J by 3 bases, with 18 bases left in between. CDR1 and CDR2 from the germline V gene are SNHLY and FYNNEI. The CDR3 nucleotides are TGTGCCAGCTCCAAGAGGGGGACCCTAACAGATACGCAGTATTTT. Protein product: CASSKRGTLTDTQYF.

The chain recombines TRBV6-6 with TRBJ2-1, with 7 bases aligning to TRBD2. CDR1 MNHNY and CDR2 SVGAGI come from the germline V gene (reference sequence). V was pared by 7 bases and J by 6 bases, with 12 bases of the junction left unmatched. The CDR3 sequence is 15 residues long. In DNA form, the CDR3 reads TGTGCCAGCACAAGCGGGGACCCTTCCGTCAATGAGCAGTTCTTC. Translated, it gives CASTSGDPSVNEQFF.

The chain joins TRBV7-2 to TRBJ2-7; 13 positions match TRBD2. CDR3 length: 15 amino acids. V shed 5 bases and J 2 bases; nucleotides not matched to a gene: 3. The V gene's germline CDR1 is SGHTA and CDR2 FQGNSA. CDR3 sequence (DNA): TGTGCCAGCAGCCCGGGACTAGCGGGACCCTACGAGCAGTACTTC. Protein product: CASSPGLAGPYEQYF.

The V gene is TRBV6-1, the J gene TRBJ2-7; the D is unclear. The V and J ends lost 6 bases and 2 bases respectively, with 8 bases between them. Germline values: CDR1 MNHNS, CDR2 SASEGT. The CDR3 sequence is 12 residues long. As DNA, the CDR3 is TGTGCCAGCAGCAGGTTACCCTACGAGCAGTACTTC. It yields the protein CASSRLPYEQYF.

V gene TRBV10-2 combines with J gene TRBJ2-7, with 9 bases identical to TRBD2. The germline gives CDR1 WSHSY, CDR2 SAAADI. The CDR3 runs 14 residues. Losses at the gene ends were 2 bases for V and 2 bases for J; bases not matched to a gene: 1. DNA for the CDR3: TGCGCCAGCAGTGAGAGCGGGAGGACCTACGAGCAGTACTTC. The encoded protein is CASSESGRTYEQYF.

V usage is TRBV5-4 and J usage is TRBJ1-2; D might be TRBD1 (6 bases). CDR1 is SGHNT, CDR2 YYREEE, per germline (reference sequence). The ends were cut back, 3 bases at V and 1 base at J, with 10 bases in the middle. The CDR3 is made up of 14 amino acids. This CDR3 is CASSYLQGNYGYTF. CDR3 sequence (DNA): TGTGCCAGCAGCTACTTACAGGGTAACTATGGCTACACCTTC. Filled out from reference TRBV5-4 and TRBJ1-2, the complete variable domain reads ETGVTQSPTHLIKTRGQQVTLRCSSQSGHNTVSWYQQALGQGPQFIFQYYREEENGRGNFPPRFSGLQFPNYSSELNVNALELDDSALYLCASSYLQGNYGYTFGSGTRLTVV.

This chain uses TRBV7-6 with TRBJ2-5; 8 bases fit TRBD1. V lost 1 base to trimming and J lost 5 bases; unmatched junction nucleotides: 6. In germline, CDR1 is SGHVS, CDR2 FNYEAQ. The length of the CDR3 is 15 residues. CDR3 region: CASSLGAGGVETQYF. The CDR3 DNA sequence: TGTGCCAGCAGCTTAGGGGCAGGGGGCGTCGAGACCCAGTACTTC.

The chain links TRBV28 to TRBJ1-2; 7 nucleotides align to TRBD1. Germline V CDR1 and CDR2: MDHEN, SYDVKM. Germline trimming cut 2 bases from V and 0 bases from J; bases unmatched to any gene: 9. The CDR3 length is 17 residues. The CDR3 reads CASSLPQGRQANYGYTF. DNA for the CDR3: TGTGCCAGCAGTTTACCACAGGGGCGCCAGGCTAACTATGGCTACACCTTC.

The chain combines TRBV9 with TRBJ2-7; D is undetermined. The CDR3 is 15 amino acids. The V end lost 1 base, the J end lost 5 bases, and 16 bases lay between the germline ends. CDR1 is SGDLS and CDR2 is YYNGEE in the germline V gene. The CDR3 DNA reads as TGTGCCAGCAGCGTATCCCCAGAGAACAGCCACGAGCAGTACTTC. Its protein is CASSVSPENSHEQYF.

The chain combines TRBV18 with TRBJ1-3; no firm D call. Germline CDR1 and CDR2: KGHSH and LQKENI. V was cut by 6 bases and J by 0 bases, with 15 bases left in between. This CDR3 is 16 amino acids long. The CDR3 sequence is CASSPRSQNSGNTIYF. CDR3 coding DNA: TGTGCCAGCTCCCCGCGGTCTCAAAACTCTGGAAACACCATATATTTT.